The 4 T cell receptor beta chains in this list originate from one sample, sequenced in a study of Graves' ophthalmopathy and Graves' hyperthyroidism. Amplified material comprised TCR beta CDR3 regions derived from RNA transcripts. Following a first-round RT-PCR that used HTBI primers, a second-round multiplex PCR was carried out. TCRdb recomputed calls from the multiplex PCR reads with MiXCR, one row per CDR3 protein. The sample records about 200,000 distinct CDR3 sequences, 25% to 30% being singletons. Material for sequencing was peripheral blood. These receptors were obtained from a man in his fifties with Graves' ophthalmopathy.

This clonotype showed up many times. This chain links TRBV18 with TRBJ1-3; no definite D call. V lost 0 bases and J lost 2, with 8 bases in between. The germline V gene has CDR1 KGHSH and CDR2 LQKENI. CDR3 length: 15 amino acids. The CDR3 coding sequence is TGTGCCAGCTCACCACCTTGGAGTACTGGAAACACCATATATTTT. It is translated as CASSPPWSTGNTIYF. Combining the CDR3 with reference TRBV18 and TRBJ1-3 gives the whole variable domain NAGVMQNPRHLVRRRGQEARLRCSPMKGHSHVYWYRQLPEEGLKFMVYLQKENIIDESGMPKERFSAEFPKEGPSILRIQQVVRGDSAAYFCASSPPWSTGNTIYFGEGSWLTVV.

This clonotype was observed many times. V gene TRBV28 combines with J gene TRBJ2-5; D ambiguous. The CDR3 consists of 12 residues. The V gene's germline CDR1 is MDHEN and CDR2 SYDVKM. Trimming shortened V by 6 bases and J by 5 bases, and 10 bases separated the two germline ends. CDR3 sequence (DNA): TGTGCCAGCAGCCGACTTGGGGAGACCCAGTACTTC. This sequence encodes CASSRLGETQYF.

The chain has TRBV11-2 and TRBJ1-3; TRBD1 aligns across 10 bases. Germline V lookup: CDR1 SGHAT, CDR2 FQNNGV. Germline trimming cut 5 bases from V and 1 base from J; bases unmatched to any gene: 11. This CDR3 has 18 amino acids. The CDR3 region is CASSRTGGGGLSGNTIYF. The CDR3 DNA follows: TGTGCCAGCAGCCGGACAGGGGGGGGTGGACTGTCTGGAAACACCATATATTTT.

This clonotype has a count of ten or more. The V and J genes are TRBV19 and TRBJ1-5; no definite D call. Germline V CDR1 and CDR2: LNHDA, SQIVND (reference sequence). The CDR3 runs 15 residues. V lost 5 bases to trimming and J lost 4 bases, with 15 bases between them. CDR3 loop: CASSAGDRRNQPQHF. CDR3 nucleotides: TGTGCCAGTAGTGCCGGGGATAGGCGTAATCAGCCCCAGCATTTT.